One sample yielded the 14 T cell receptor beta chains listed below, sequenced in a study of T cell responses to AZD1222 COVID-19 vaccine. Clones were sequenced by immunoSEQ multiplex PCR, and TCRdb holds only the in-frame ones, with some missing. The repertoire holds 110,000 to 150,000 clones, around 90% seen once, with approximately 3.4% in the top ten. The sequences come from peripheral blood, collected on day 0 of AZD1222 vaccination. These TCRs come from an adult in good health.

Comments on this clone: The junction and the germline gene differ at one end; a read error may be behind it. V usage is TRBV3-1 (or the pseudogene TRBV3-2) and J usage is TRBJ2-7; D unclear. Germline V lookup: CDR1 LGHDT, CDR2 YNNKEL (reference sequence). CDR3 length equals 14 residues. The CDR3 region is CASSKDESYYEQYF. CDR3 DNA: TGTGCCAGCAGCAAAGATGAGAGCTACTACGAGCAGTACTTC.

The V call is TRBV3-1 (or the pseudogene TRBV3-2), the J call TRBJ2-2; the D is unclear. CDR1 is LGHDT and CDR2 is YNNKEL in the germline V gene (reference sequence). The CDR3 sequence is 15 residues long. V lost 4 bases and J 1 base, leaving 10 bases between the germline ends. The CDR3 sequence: CASSLWAENTGELFF. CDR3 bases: TGTGCCAGCAGCCTCTGGGCCGAGAACACCGGGGAGCTGTTTTTT.

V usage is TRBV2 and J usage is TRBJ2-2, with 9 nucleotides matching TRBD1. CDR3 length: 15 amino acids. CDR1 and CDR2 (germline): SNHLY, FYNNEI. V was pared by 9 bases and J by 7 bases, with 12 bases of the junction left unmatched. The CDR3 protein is CASSPGTGFGGELFF. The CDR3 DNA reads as TGTGCCAGTTCCCCAGGGACAGGGTTTGGCGGGGAGCTGTTTTTT.

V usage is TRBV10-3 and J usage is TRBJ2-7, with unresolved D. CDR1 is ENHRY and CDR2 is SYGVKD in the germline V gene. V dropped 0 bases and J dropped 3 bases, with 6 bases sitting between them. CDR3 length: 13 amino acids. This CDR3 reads CAISESNSYEQYF. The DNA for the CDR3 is TGTGCCATCAGTGAGTCGAACAGCTACGAGCAGTACTTC.

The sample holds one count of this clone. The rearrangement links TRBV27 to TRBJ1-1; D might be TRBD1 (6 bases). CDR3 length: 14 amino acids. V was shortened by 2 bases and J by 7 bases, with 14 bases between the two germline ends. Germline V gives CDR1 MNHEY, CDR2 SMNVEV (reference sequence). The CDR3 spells CASSLGSETGEAFF. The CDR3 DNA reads TGTGCCAGCAGTTTAGGGTCGGAGACAGGTGAAGCTTTCTTT.

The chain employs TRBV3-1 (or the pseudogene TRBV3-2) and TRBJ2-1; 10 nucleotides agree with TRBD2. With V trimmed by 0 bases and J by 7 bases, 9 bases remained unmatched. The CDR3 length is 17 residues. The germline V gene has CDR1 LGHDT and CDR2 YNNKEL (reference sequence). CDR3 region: CASSQDSLAGVGNEQFF. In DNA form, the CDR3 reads TGTGCCAGCAGCCAAGACAGCCTAGCGGGAGTCGGTAATGAGCAGTTCTTC.

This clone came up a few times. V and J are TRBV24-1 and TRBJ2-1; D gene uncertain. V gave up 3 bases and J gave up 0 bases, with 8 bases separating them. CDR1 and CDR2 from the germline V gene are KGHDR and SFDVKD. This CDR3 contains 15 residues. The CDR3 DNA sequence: TGTGCCACCAGTGATATGGCCAACTCCTACAATGAGCAGTTCTTC. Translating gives CATSDMANSYNEQFF.

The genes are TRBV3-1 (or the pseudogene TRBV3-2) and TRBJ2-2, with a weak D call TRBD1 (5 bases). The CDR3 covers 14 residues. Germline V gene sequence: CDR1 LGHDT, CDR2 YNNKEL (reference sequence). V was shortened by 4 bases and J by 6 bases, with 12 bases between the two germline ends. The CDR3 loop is CASSPPGWAGELFF. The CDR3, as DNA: TGTGCCAGCAGCCCCCCAGGGTGGGCCGGGGAGCTGTTTTTT.

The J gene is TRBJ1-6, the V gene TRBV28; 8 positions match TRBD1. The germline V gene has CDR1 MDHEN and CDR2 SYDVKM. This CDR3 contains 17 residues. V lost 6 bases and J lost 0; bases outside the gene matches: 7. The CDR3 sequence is CASRRQGSSSYNSPLHF. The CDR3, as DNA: TGTGCCAGCAGGCGACAGGGGTCGAGCTCCTATAATTCACCCCTCCACTTT.

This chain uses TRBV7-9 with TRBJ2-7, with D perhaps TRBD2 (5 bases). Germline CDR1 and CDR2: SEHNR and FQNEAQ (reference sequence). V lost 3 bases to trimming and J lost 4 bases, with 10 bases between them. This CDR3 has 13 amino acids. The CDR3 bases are TGTGCCAGCAGCTTCCGGGATTGGTACGAGCAGTACTTC. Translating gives CASSFRDWYEQYF.

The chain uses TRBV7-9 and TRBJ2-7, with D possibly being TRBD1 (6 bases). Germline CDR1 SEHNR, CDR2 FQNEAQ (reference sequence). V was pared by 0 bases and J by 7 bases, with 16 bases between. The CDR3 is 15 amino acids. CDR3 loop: CASSLADSGVKEQYF. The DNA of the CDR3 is TGTGCCAGCAGCTTAGCCGACTCAGGGGTTAAGGAGCAGTACTTC.

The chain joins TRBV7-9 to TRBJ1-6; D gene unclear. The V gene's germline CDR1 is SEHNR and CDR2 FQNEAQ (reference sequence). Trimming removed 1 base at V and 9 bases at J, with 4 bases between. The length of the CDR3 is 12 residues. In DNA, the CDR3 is TGTGCCAGCAGCTTAGGGGCTTCACCCCTCCACTTT. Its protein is CASSLGASPLHF.

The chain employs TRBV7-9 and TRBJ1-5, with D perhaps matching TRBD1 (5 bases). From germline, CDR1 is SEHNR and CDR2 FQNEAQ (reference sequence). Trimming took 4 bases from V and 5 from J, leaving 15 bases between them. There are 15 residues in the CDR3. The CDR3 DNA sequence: TGTGCCAGCAGCTCCCCGGGTTGGGGACATCAGCCCCAGCATTTT. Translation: CASSSPGWGHQPQHF.

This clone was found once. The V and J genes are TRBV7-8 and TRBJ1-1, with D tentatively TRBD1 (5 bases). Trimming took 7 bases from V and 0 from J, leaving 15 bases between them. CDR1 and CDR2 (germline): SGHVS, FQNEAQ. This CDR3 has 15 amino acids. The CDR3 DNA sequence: TGTGCCAGCAACCCGACGAGGGGCATGAACACTGAAGCTTTCTTT. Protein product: CASNPTRGMNTEAFF. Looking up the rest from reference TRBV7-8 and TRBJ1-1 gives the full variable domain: GAGVSQSPRYKVAKRGQDVALRCDPISGHVSLFWYQQALGQGPEFLTYFQNEAQLDKSGLPSDRFFAERPEGSVSTLKIQRTQQEDSAVYLCASNPTRGMNTEAFFGQGTRLTVV.